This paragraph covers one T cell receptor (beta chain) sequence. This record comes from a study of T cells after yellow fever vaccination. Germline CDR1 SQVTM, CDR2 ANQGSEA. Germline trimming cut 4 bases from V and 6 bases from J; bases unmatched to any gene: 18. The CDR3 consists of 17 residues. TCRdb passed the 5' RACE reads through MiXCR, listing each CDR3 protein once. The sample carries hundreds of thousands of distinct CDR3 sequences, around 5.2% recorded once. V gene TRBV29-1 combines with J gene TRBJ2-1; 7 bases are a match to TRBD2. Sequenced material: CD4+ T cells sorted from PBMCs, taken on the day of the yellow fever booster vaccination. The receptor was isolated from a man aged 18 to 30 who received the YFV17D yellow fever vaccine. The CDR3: CSVALSVWTRISNEQFF. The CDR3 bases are TGCAGCGTTGCACTATCCGTTTGGACTAGGATAAGCAATGAGCAGTTCTTC.